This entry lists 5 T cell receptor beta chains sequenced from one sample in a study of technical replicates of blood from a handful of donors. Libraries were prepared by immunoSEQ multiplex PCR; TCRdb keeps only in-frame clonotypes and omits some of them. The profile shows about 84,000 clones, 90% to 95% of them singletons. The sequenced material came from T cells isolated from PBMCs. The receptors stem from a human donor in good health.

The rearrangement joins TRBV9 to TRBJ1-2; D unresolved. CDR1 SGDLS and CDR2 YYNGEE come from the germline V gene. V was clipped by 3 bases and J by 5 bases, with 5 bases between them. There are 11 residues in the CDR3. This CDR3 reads CASSAQYGYTF. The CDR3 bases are TGTGCCAGCAGCGCACAGTATGGCTACACCTTC.

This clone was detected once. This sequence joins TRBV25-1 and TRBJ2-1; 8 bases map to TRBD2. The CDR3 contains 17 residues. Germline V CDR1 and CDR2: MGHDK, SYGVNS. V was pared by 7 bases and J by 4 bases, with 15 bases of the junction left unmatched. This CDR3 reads CASTHPGGSGGYNEQFF. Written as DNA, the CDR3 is TGTGCCAGCACCCACCCGGGAGGGAGCGGGGGTTACAATGAGCAGTTCTTC.

CDR3 residues: CASSLALPGLAGIYEQYF. The CDR3 nucleotides are TGTGCCAGCAGCTTAGCCTTACCGGGACTAGCGGGGATCTACGAGCAGTACTTC. The gene calls are TRBV7-8 and TRBJ2-7; 13 bases are a match to TRBD2. CDR1 and CDR2 (germline): SGHVS, FQNEAQ. The CDR3 is 18 residues long. J lost 3 bases, V lost 0 bases, and 8 bases had no gene match.

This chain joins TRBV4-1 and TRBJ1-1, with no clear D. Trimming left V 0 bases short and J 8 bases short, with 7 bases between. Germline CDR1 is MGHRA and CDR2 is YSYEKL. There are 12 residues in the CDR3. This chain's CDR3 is CASSQEGREAFF. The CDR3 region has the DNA TGCGCCAGCAGCCAAGAGGGCAGAGAAGCTTTCTTT.

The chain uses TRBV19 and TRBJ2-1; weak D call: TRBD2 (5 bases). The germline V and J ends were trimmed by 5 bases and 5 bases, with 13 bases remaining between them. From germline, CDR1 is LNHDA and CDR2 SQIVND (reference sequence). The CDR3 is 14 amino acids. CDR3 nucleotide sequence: TGTGCCAGTAGTTTTCGGGGTCTTCACAATGAGCAGTTCTTC. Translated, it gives CASSFRGLHNEQFF.